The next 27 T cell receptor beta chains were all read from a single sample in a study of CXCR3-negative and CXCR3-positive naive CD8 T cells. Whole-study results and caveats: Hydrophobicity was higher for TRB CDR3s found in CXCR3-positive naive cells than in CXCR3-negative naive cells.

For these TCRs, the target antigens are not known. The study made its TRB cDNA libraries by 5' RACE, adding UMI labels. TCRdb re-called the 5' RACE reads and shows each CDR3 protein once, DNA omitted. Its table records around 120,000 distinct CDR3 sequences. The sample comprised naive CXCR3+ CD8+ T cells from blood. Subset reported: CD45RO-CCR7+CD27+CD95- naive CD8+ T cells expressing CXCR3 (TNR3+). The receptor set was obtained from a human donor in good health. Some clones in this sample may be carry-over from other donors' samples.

CDR3 region: CASSLASASGGYEQYF. V gene TRBV5-1 combines with J gene TRBJ2-7; lacking DNA, the TRBD2 call made by TCRdb goes unchecked. The CDR3 loop spans 16 amino acids. CDR1 is SGHRS and CDR2 is YFSETQ in the germline V gene.

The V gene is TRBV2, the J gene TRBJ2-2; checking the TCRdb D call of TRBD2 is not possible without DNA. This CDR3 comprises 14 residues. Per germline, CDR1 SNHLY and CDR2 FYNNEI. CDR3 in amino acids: CASRSGTSTGELFF.

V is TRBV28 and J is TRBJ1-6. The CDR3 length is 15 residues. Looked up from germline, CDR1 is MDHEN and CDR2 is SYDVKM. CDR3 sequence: CASSLFEQLNSPLHF. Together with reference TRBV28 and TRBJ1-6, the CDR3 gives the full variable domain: DVKVTQSSRYLVKRTGEKVFLECVQDMDHENMFWYRQDPGLGLRLIYFSYDVKMKEKGDIPEGYSVSREKKERFSLILESASTNQTSMYLCASSLFEQLNSPLHFGNGTRLTVT.

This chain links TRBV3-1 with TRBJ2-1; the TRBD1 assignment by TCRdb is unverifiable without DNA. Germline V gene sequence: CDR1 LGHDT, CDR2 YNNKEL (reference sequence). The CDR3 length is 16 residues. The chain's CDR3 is CASSQQGGGSYNEQFF.

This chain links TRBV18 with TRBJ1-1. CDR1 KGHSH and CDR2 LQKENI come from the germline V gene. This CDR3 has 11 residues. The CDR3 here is CASSPGYEAFF.

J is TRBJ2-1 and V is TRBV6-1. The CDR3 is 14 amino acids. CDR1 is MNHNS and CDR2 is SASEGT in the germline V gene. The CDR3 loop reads CASSDLIEYNEQFF.

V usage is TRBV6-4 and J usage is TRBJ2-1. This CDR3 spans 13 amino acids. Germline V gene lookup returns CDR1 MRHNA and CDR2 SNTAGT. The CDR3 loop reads CASSDSTDNEQFF.

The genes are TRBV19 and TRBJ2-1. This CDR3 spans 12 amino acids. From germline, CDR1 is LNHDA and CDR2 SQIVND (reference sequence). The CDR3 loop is CASRSIHNEQFF. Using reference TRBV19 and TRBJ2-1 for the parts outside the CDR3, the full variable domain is DGGITQSPKYLFRKEGQNVTLSCEQNLNHDAMYWYRQDPGQGLRLIYYSQIVNDFQKGDIAEGYSVSREKKESFPLTVTSAQKNPTAFYLCASRSIHNEQFFGPGTRLTVL.

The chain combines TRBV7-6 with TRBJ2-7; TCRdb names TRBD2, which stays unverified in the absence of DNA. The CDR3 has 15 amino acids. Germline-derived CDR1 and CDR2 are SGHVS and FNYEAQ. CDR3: CASSPSPGHSDEQYF.

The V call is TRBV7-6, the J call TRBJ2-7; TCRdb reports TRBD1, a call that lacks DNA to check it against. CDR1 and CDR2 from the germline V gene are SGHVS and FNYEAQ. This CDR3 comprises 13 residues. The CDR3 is CASSLAGGDEQYF.

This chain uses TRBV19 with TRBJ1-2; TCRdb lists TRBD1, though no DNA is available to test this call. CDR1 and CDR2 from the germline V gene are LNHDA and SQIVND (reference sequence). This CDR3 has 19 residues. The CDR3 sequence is CASSIDRAPGTVEPPGYTF.

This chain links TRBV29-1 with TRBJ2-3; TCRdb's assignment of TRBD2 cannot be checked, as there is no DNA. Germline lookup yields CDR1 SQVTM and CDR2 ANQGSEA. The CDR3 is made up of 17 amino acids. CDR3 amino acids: CSAQRASGIASTDTQYF.

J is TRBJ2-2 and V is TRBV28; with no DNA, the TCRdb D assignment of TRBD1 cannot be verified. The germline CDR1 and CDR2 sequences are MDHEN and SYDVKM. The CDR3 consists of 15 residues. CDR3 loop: CASSLYTGGSGELFF.

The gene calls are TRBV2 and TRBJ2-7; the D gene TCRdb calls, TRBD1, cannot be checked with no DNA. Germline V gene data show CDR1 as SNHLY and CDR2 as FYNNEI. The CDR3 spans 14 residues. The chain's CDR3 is CASTAWGDAYEQYF.

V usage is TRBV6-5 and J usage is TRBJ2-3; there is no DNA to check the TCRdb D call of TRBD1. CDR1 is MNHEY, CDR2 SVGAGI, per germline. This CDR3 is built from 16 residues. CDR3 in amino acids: CASSYFSGGDTDTQYF.

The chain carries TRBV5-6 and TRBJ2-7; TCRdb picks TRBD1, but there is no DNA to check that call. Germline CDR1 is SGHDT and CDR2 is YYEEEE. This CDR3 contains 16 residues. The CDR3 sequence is CASSLASGPGSYEQYF. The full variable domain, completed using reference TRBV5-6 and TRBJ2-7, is DAGVTQSPTHLIKTRGQQVTLRCSPKSGHDTVSWYQQALGQGPQFIFQYYEEEERQRGNFPDRFSGHQFPNYSSELNVNALLLGDSALYLCASSLASGPGSYEQYFGPGTRLTVT.

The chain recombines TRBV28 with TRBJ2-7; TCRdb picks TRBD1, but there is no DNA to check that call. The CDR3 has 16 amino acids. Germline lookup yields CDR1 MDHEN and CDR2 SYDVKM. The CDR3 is CASSLSAGQGADEQYF.

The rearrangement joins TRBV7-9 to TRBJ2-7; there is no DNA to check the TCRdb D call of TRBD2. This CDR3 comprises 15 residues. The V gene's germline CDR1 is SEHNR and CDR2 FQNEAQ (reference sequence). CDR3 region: CASSLVPSEDYEQYF. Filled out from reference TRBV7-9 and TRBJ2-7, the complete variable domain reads DTGVSQNPRHKITKRGQNVTFRCDPISEHNRLYWYRQTLGQGPEFLTYFQNEAQLEKSRLLSDRFSAERPKGSFSTLEIQRTEQGDSAMYLCASSLVPSEDYEQYFGPGTRLTVT.

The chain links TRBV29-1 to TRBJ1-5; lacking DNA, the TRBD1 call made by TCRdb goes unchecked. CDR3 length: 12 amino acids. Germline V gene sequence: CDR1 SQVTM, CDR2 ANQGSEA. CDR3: CSVATGNQPQHF. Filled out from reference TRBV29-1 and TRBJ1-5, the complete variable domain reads SAVISQKPSRDICQRGTSLTIQCQVDSQVTMMFWYRQQPGQSLTLIATANQGSEATYESGFVIDKFPISRPNLTFSTLTVSNMSPEDSSIYLCSVATGNQPQHFGDGTRLSIL.

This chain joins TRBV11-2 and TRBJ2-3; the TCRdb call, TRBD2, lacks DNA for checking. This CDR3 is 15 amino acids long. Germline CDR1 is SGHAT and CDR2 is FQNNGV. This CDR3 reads CASSLRAGGTHTQYF. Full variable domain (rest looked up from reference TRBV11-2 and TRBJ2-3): EAGVAQSPRYKIIEKRQSVAFWCNPISGHATLYWYQQILGQGPKLLIQFQNNGVVDDSQLPKDRFSAERLKGVDSTLKIQPAKLEDSAVYLCASSLRAGGTHTQYFGPGTRLTVL.

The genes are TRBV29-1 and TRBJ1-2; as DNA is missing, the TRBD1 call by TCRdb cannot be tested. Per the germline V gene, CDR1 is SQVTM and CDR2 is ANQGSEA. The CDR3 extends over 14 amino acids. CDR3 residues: CSVVGAGEVSGYTF.

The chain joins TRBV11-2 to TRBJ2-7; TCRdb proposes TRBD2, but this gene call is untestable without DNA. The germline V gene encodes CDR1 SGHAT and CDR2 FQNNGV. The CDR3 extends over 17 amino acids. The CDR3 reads CASSWALGALLGYEQYF.

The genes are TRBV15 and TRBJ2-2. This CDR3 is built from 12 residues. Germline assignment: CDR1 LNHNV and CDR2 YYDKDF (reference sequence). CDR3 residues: CATSRATGELFF.

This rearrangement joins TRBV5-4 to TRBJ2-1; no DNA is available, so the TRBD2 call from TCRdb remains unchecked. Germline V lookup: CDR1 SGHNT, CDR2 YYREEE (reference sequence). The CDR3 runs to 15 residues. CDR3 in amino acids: CASSPVLALYNEQFF. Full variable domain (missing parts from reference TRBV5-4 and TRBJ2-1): ETGVTQSPTHLIKTRGQQVTLRCSSQSGHNTVSWYQQALGQGPQFIFQYYREEENGRGNFPPRFSGLQFPNYSSELNVNALELDDSALYLCASSPVLALYNEQFFGPGTRLTVL.

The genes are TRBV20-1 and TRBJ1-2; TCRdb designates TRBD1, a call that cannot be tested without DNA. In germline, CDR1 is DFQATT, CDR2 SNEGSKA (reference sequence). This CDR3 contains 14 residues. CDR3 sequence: CSARAGQAPYGYTF.

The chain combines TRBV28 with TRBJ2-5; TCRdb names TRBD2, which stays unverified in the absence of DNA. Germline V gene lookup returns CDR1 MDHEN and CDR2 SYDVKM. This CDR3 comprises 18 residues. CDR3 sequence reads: CASSLALSGLAGEETQYF.

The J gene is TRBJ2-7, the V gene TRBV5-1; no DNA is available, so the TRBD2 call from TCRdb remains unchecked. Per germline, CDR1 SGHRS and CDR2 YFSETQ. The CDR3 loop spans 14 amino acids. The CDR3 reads CASSLKGLPHEQYF.